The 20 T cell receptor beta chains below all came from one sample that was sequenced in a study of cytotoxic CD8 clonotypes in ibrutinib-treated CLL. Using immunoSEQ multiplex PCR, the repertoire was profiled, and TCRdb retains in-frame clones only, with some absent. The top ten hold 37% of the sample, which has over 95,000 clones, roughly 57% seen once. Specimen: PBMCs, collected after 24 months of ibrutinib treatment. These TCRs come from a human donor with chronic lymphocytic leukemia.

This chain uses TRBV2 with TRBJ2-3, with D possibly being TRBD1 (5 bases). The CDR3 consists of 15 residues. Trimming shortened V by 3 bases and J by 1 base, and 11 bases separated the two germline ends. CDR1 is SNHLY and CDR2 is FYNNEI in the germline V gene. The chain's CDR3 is CASSDPTGGTDTQYF. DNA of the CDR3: TGTGCCAGCAGTGACCCCACAGGAGGCACAGATACGCAGTATTTT. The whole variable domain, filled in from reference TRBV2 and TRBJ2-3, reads EPEVTQTPSHQVTQMGQEVILRCVPISNHLYFYWYRQILGQKVEFLVSFYNNEISEKSEIFDDQFSVERPDGSNFTLKIRSTKLEDSAMYFCASSDPTGGTDTQYFGPGTRLTVL.

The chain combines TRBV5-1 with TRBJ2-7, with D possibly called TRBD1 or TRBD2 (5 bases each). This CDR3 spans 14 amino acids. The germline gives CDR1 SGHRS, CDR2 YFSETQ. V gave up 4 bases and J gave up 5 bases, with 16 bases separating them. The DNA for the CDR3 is TGCGCCAGCAGCCTCCGACAGACCGGGGACGAGCAGTACTTC. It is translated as CASSLRQTGDEQYF.

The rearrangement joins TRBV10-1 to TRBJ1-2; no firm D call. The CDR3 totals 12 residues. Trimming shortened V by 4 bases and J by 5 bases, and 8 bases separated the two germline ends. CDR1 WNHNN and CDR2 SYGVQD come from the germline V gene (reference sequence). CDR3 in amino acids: CASSAGFYGYTF. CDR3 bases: TGCGCCAGCAGTGCGGGATTTTATGGCTACACCTTC.

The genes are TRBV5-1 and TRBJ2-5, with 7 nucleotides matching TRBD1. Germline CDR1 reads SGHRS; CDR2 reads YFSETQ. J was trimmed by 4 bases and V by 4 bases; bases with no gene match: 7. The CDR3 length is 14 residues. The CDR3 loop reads CASSGTDRRETQYF. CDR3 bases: TGCGCCAGCAGCGGGACAGATCGGCGAGAGACCCAGTACTTC.

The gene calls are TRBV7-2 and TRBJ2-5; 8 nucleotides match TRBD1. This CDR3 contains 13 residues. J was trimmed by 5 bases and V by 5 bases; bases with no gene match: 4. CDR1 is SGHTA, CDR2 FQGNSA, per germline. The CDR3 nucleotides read TGTGCCAGCAGCCGGACAGGGAGGGAGACCCAGTACTTC. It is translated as CASSRTGRETQYF.

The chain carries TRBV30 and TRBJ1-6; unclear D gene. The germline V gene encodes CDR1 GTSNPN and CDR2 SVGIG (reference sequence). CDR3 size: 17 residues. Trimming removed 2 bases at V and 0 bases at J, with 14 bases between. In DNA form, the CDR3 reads TGTGCCTGGAGTCAAAGCAGGACGAGCTCCTATAATTCACCCCTCCACTTT. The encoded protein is CAWSQSRTSSYNSPLHF.

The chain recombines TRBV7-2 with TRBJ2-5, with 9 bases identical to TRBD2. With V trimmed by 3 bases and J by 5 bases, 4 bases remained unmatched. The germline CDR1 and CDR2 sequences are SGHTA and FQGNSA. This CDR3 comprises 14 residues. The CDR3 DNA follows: TGTGCCAGCAGCTTTGCGGGGGGGCAGGAGACCCAGTACTTC. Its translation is CASSFAGGQETQYF.

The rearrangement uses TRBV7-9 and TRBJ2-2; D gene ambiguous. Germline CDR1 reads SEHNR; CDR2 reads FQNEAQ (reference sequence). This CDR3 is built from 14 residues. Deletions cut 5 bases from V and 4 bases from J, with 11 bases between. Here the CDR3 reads CASSPGPATGELFF. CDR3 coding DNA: TGTGCCAGCAGCCCCGGACCGGCCACCGGGGAGCTGTTTTTT.

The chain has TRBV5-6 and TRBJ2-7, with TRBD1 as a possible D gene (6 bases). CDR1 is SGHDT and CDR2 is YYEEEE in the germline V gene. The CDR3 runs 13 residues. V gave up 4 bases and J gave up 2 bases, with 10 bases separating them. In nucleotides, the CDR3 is TGTGCCAGCAGCGGGACACACACCTACGAGCAGTACTTC. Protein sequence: CASSGTHTYEQYF.

CDR3 in DNA: TGTGCCAGCACAGGCGGTAGCACAGATACGCAGTATTTT. As protein: CASTGGSTDTQYF. The rearrangement joins TRBV6-6 to TRBJ2-3; no firm D call. Per germline, CDR1 MNHNY and CDR2 SVGAGI (reference sequence). CDR3 length equals 13 residues. With 7 bases removed from V and 0 bases from J, the gap between germline ends came to 8 bases.

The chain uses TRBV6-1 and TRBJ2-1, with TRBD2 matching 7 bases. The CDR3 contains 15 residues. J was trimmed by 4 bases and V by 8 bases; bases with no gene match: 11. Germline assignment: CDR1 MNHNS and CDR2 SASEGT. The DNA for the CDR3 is TGTGCCAGCCCCCATAAAGCGGGATCATACAATGAGCAGTTCTTC. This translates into CASPHKAGSYNEQFF.

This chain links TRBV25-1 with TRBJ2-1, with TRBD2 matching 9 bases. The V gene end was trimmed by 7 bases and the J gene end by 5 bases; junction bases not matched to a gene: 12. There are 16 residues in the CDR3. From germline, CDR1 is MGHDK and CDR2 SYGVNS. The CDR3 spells CASTQGGGGAHNEQFF. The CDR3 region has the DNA TGTGCCAGCACCCAAGGGGGCGGGGGGGCGCACAATGAGCAGTTCTTC.

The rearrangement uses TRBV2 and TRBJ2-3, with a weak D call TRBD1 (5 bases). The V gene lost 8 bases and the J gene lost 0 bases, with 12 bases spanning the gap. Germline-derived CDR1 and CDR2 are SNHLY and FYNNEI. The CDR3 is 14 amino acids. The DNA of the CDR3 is TGTGCCAGCTGGGCGGCAGGGAGCACAGATACGCAGTATTTT. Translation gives CASWAAGSTDTQYF.

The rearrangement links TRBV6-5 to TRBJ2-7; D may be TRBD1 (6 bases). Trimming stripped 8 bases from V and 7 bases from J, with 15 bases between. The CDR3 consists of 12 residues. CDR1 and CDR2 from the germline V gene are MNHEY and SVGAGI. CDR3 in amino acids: CASALGAGEQYF. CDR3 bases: TGTGCCAGCGCGTTGGGGGCGGGTGAGCAGTACTTC.

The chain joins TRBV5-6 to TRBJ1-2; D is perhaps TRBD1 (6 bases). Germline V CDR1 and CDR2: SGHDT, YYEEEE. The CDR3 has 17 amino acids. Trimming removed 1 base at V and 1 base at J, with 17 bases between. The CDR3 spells CASSLTLRDKLNYGYTF. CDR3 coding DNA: TGTGCCAGCAGCTTGACCCTCCGGGACAAACTTAACTATGGCTACACCTTC.

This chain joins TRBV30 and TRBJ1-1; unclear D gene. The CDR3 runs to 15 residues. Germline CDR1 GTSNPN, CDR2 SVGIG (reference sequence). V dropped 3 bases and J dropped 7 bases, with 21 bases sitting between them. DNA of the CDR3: TGTGCCTGGAGACAAAGAGGTTTAGGCAGCGGTGAAGCTTTCTTT. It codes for CAWRQRGLGSGEAFF.

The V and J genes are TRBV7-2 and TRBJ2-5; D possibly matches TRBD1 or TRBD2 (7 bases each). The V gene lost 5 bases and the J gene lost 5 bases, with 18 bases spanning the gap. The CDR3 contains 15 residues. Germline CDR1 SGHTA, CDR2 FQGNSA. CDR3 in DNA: TGTGCCAGCAGCCCTTTAGGGAGGGGGCCGGAGACCCAGTACTTC. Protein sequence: CASSPLGRGPETQYF.

For the CDR3, the DNA is TGTGCCAGCAGCTCCAGGCTCGGCAGCAATCAGCCCCAGCATTTT. It translates to CASSSRLGSNQPQHF. The rearrangement uses TRBV28 and TRBJ1-5; D gene uncertain. The CDR3 runs to 15 residues. Trimming left V 6 bases short and J 1 base short, with 13 bases between. Germline V lookup: CDR1 MDHEN, CDR2 SYDVKM.

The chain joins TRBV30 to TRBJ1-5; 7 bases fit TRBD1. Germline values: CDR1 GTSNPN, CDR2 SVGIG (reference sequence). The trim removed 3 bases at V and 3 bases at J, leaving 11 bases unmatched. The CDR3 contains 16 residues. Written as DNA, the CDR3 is TGTGCCTGGAGCAGGGGTCGGGACAGCCTCAATCAGCCCCAGCATTTT. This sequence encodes CAWSRGRDSLNQPQHF.

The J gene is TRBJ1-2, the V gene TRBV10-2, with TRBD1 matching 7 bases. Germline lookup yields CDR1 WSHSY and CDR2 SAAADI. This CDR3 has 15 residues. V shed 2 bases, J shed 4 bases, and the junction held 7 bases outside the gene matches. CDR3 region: CASSETLQGTYGYTF. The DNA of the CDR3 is TGCGCCAGCAGTGAGACATTACAGGGGACCTATGGCTACACCTTC.